The present entry profiles one T cell receptor beta chain with its context. Looked up from germline, CDR1 is SGHVS and CDR2 is FQNEAQ. This CDR3 spans 15 amino acids. V was shortened by 0 bases and J by 2 bases, with 8 bases between the two germline ends. These data come from a study of Ad26.COV2.S vaccination and SARS-CoV-2 variants. Clones were read by immunoSEQ multiplex PCR, and TCRdb kept only the in-frame ones, dropping some. The data show roughly 380,000 clones, about nine tenths seen once. Described treatment: roughly 18 received Ad26.COV2.S at low or high dose, single or two shots; about 5 received placebo; per-sample allocation not given. Repertoires come from day 63 after the first vaccine or placebo injection.

This chain links TRBV7-8 with TRBJ1-5; the D is unclear. This specimen was peripheral blood, taken in a trial of Ad26.COV2.S vaccine versus placebo. The origin of this receptor is a person aged 18 to 59 who received the Ad26.COV2.S COVID-19 vaccine or a placebo. Written as DNA, the CDR3 is TGTGCCAGCAGCTTAGCAGGGCAGGGCAATCAGCCCCAGCATTTT. This translates into CASSLAGQGNQPQHF.